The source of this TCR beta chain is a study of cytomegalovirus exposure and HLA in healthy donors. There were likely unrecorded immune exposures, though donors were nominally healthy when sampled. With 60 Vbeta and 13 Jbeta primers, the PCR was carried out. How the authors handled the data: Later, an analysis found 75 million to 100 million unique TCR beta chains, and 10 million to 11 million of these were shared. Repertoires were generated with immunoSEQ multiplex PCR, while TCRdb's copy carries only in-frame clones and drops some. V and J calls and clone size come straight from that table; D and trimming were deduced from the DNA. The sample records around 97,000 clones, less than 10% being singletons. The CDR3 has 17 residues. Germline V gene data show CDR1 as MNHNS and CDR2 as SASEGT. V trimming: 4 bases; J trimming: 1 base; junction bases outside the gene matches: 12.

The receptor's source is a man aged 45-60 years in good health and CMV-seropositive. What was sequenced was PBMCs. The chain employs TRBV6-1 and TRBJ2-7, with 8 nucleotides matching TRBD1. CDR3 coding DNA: TGTGCCAGCAGTGGGATTCGGACAGGGATAGCTTCCTACGAGCAGTACTTC. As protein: CASSGIRTGIASYEQYF.